This TCR beta chain was profiled in a study of T-cell reconstitution after alpha-beta-depleted transplantation in children. The study's findings and limits: High day-60 TCRbeta diversity in some patients came from surviving recipient T cells and thymic progenitors. Hyperexpanded clones declined; after one year, newly produced T cells mostly supplied diversity. Reportedly, alpha-beta T cells present about two months post-transplant originated from several hundred expanded clones of graft origin.

The library targeted TCRbeta and was prepared with unique molecular identifiers. TCRdb re-derived calls from the PCR reads in MiXCR, one entry per CDR3 protein. The profile shows hundreds of thousands of distinct CDR3 sequences, around 13% of them singletons. Trimming cost V 2 bases and J 0 bases, with 9 bases left between them. The CDR3 spans 14 residues. Germline V CDR1 and CDR2: DFQATT, SNEGSKA (reference sequence). As to this clonotype: Its antigen is not known.

V usage is TRBV20-1 and J usage is TRBJ2-3; the D is unclear. Material: PBMCs, obtained before TCRalphabeta/CD19-depleted stem cell transplant. This sequence originates from a girl aged 2-10 years with congenital amegakaryocytic thrombocytopenia, due to receive a stem cell transplant. The CDR3 is CSARIRTSTDTQYF. In DNA form, the CDR3 reads TGCAGTGCTAGAATTAGAACTAGCACAGATACGCAGTATTTT.